Shown below are 5 T cell receptor beta chains from a single sample sequenced in a study of T cells in Graves' hyperthyroidism and ophthalmopathy. TCR beta CDR3 regions were amplified from RNA transcripts. The TCR CDR3 first-round RT-PCR relied on the HTBI primer set. TCRdb re-called the multiplex PCR reads through MiXCR, storing one row per CDR3 protein. The data hold roughly 400,000 distinct CDR3 sequences, with around a sixth observed a single time. Sequenced sample: blood. These receptors all stem from a woman aged 18 to 35 with Graves' hyperthyroidism that later progressed to Graves' ophthalmopathy.

This clonotype appeared many times. The V call is TRBV28, the J call TRBJ2-5, with TRBD1 identical over 8 bases. Per the germline V gene, CDR1 is MDHEN and CDR2 is SYDVKM. The CDR3 is 14 amino acids. J was trimmed by 5 bases and V by 1 base; bases with no gene match: 3. This CDR3 reads CASSLSGGGETQYF. The CDR3 DNA reads TGTGCCAGCAGTTTATCAGGGGGCGGGGAGACCCAGTACTTC.

J is TRBJ2-2 and V is TRBV9; D ambiguous. Germline lookup yields CDR1 SGDLS and CDR2 YYNGEE. The ends were cut back, 0 bases at V and 6 bases at J, with 6 bases in the middle. This CDR3 has 13 residues. The DNA for the CDR3 is TGTGCCAGCAGCGTAGCTTTATCCGGGGAGCTGTTTTTT. Translated: CASSVALSGELFF.

The table lists this clonotype with many counts. J is TRBJ1-4 and V is TRBV7-9; D not certain. Trimming pared 2 bases from V and 5 bases from J, leaving 9 bases between. Germline V gene lookup returns CDR1 SEHNR and CDR2 FQNEAQ (reference sequence). The CDR3 sequence is 14 residues long. CDR3 nucleotides: TGTGCCAGCAGCTTACCAGACTTAAATGAAAAACTGTTTTTT. Translating gives CASSLPDLNEKLFF.

This clonotype was picked up many times. The gene calls are TRBV28 and TRBJ2-1; D gene ambiguous. The CDR3 has 11 residues. Looked up from germline, CDR1 is MDHEN and CDR2 is SYDVKM. Trimming removed 5 bases at V and 8 bases at J, with 7 bases between. The chain's CDR3 is CASSVNYEQFF. CDR3 nucleotide sequence: TGTGCCAGCAGTGTCAATTATGAGCAGTTCTTC.

In its sample, this clonotype was seen many times. This chain connects TRBV10-3 to TRBJ2-3; 9 bases are a match to TRBD1. V lost 4 bases and J lost 3; bases outside the gene matches: 8. The CDR3 runs to 16 residues. Per the germline V gene, CDR1 is ENHRY and CDR2 is SYGVKD. The CDR3 here is CAISGSGTGFTDTQYF. CDR3 bases: TGTGCCATCAGTGGATCCGGGACAGGGTTTACAGATACGCAGTATTTT.